The 9 T cell receptor beta chains reported below all come from one sample, sequenced in a study of metastatic and nonmetastatic thyroid tumors. Each patient came to thyroid surgery without any prior treatment (of any kind). MiXCR was used by TCRdb to re-call the PCR reads. The repertoire consists of tens of thousands of clones, with 22% occurring once and the leading ten covering roughly an eighth. Specimen: tumor tissue. Receptors originate from a female donor with papillary thyroid cancer or a benign thyroid nodule (not recorded which). Some clones in this sample may be carry-over from other donors' samples.

Turning to this clone: An end of the junction differs from the germline gene, which may be a read error. This chain joins TRBV6-2 or TRBV6-3 and TRBJ2-2, with a tentative D call TRBD1 (6 bases). The CDR3 totals 16 residues. Germline lookup yields CDR1 MNHEY and CDR2 SVGEGT. This CDR3 reads CASKQNGQGNTWELFF. The CDR3 DNA is TGTGCCAGCAAACAGAACGGGCAGGGGAACACCTGGGAGCTGTTTTTT.

The rearrangement uses TRBV20-1 and TRBJ1-2, with a weak D call TRBD1 (6 bases). This CDR3 is built from 12 residues. Trimming left V 6 bases short and J 8 bases short, with 16 bases between. CDR1 and CDR2 from the germline V gene are DFQATT and SNEGSKA (reference sequence). The CDR3 reads CSARGEWGGYTF. The CDR3 DNA sequence: TGCAGTGCGAGGGGGGAGTGGGGCGGCTACACCTTC.

This clone has at least ten counts. The chain carries TRBV27 and TRBJ1-1, with D hard to call. Germline CDR1 is MNHEY and CDR2 is SMNVEV (reference sequence). The germline V and J ends were trimmed by 5 bases and 5 bases, with 12 bases remaining between them. The CDR3 has 13 residues. The CDR3 here is CASSHAWDTEAFF. CDR3 DNA sequence: TGTGCCAGCAGTCACGCCTGGGATACTGAAGCTTTCTTT.

The CDR3, as DNA: TGTGCCAGCAGTTTCGATCCTAGCAATCAGCCCCAGCATTTT. Residues: CASSFDPSNQPQHF. The chain couples TRBV12-3 or TRBV12-4 to TRBJ1-5; D unresolved. V lost 3 bases and J 0 bases, leaving 6 bases between the germline ends. The CDR3 runs to 14 residues.

This clone was recorded many times. The chain carries TRBV25-1 and TRBJ2-7, with 7 bases lining up with TRBD2. CDR1 and CDR2 (germline): MGHDK, SYGVNS. CDR3 size: 18 residues. With V trimmed by 4 bases and J by 3 bases, 18 bases remained unmatched. CDR3 amino acids: CASSGTTNNRDYNYEQYF. CDR3 bases: TGTGCCAGCAGTGGAACGACAAACAACCGGGACTACAACTACGAGCAGTACTTC.

The chain uses TRBV20-1 and TRBJ2-2, with TRBD1 matching over 10 bases. Trimming at V came to 3 bases and at J to 8 bases, leaving 9 bases not matched to a gene. The CDR3 spans 15 residues. Germline CDR1 and CDR2: DFQATT and SNEGSKA (reference sequence). CDR3 nucleotides: TGCAGTGCTAGGACCGGGACAGGGGATGCGGGGGAGCTGTTTTTT. It specifies CSARTGTGDAGELFF.

The V call is TRBV24-1, the J call TRBJ1-2; TRBD1 might be the D (5 bases). V was clipped by 6 bases and J by 6 bases, with 34 bases between them. The CDR3 loop spans 20 amino acids. Germline V lookup: CDR1 KGHDR, CDR2 SFDVKD. CDR3: CATSLLKQEDAVGLKDGYTF. The CDR3 DNA follows: TGTGCCACCAGTTTACTGAAACAGGAAGACGCGGTCGGATTGAAAGATGGCTACACCTTC.

On this clone: One end of the junction varies from germline; a read error may be responsible. This sequence joins TRBV6-5 and TRBJ1-6; D is unclear. The CDR3 has 13 residues. The germline gives CDR1 MNHEY, CDR2 SVGAGI. CDR3 sequence reads: CASNYEVNLPLHF. The DNA for the CDR3 is TGTGCCAGCAATTATGAGGTGAATTTACCCCTCCACTTT.

This clone was found many times. The chain links TRBV7-2 to TRBJ2-3; 9 nucleotides agree with TRBD2. V shed 4 bases, J shed 2 bases, and the junction held 7 bases outside the gene matches. The germline gives CDR1 SGHTA, CDR2 FQGNSA. CDR3 length equals 16 residues. The CDR3 loop is CASSSPTSGYTDTQYF. The CDR3 DNA reads as TGTGCCAGCAGCTCCCCGACTAGCGGATACACAGATACGCAGTATTTT.